This T cell receptor beta chain was recovered during a study of a mutant IDH1 vaccine in newly diagnosed glioma. The wider study: Averaging approximately 40 years of age, treated patients were about 60% male and approximately 38% female. Antecedent treatment encompassed radiotherapy, temozolomide, or their combination; the majority received both.

The repertoire was sequenced with immunoSEQ multiplex PCR; TCRdb's copy has only in-frame clones and lacks some. Seen here are about 34,000 clones, about 80% observed once, and the top ten hold approximately 9.4%. Noted time point: baseline, week 1 (first vaccination visit). Treatment defined: pre-vaccination baseline after standard-of-care therapy. The length of the CDR3 is 14 residues. In germline, CDR1 is KGHSH, CDR2 LQKENI. V trimming: 8 bases; J trimming: 10 bases; junction bases outside the gene matches: 7. The chain is built from TRBV18 and TRBJ2-1; 14 bases match TRBD2. This TCR came from a man aged 45-65 years with glioma. Some clones in this sample may be carry-over from other donors' samples. The sequencing here drew on peripheral blood mononuclear cells (PBMCs), taken from a glioma patient treated with radiotherapy, temozolomide or both. The CDR3 nucleotides read TGTGCCAGCACCAGGACTAGCGGGAGGAACGAGCAGTTCTTC. Translating it yields CASTRTSGRNEQFF.